These 25 T cell receptor beta chains share one sample of origin, sequenced in a study of CXCR3-negative and CXCR3-positive naive CD8 T cells. With UMI labels, 5' RACE was used to prepare the TRB cDNA libraries. TCRdb reprocessed the 5' RACE reads and reports one entry per CDR3 protein, with no DNA. The sample totals 50,000 to 55,000 distinct CDR3 sequences. The sample consisted of naive CXCR3- CD8+ T cells from blood. The subset was: CD45RO-CCR7+CD27+CD95- naive CD8+ T cells lacking CXCR3 (TNR3-). These receptors originate from a human donor in good health. Some clones in this sample may be carry-over from other donors' samples.

The chain employs TRBV29-1 and TRBJ1-1. This CDR3 comprises 14 residues. Per the germline V gene, CDR1 is SQVTM and CDR2 is ANQGSEA. CDR3 in amino acids: CSVEGEGTNTEAFF.

The V call is TRBV12-3 or TRBV12-4, the J call TRBJ1-1; TCRdb outputs TRBD1, but without DNA this stays unchecked. The length of the CDR3 is 15 residues. CDR3 amino acids: CASSFSPPRTGNEFF.

The chain uses TRBV27 and TRBJ2-1; with no DNA, the TCRdb D assignment of TRBD2 cannot be verified. The CDR3 loop spans 16 amino acids. Germline assignment: CDR1 MNHEY and CDR2 SMNVEV (reference sequence). CDR3 residues: CASSLAPVAGGNEQFF.

This clonotype is classed as medium-sized by frequency. The chain employs TRBV7-2 and TRBJ2-7. CDR3 length: 14 amino acids. Germline loops: CDR1 SGHTA, CDR2 FQGNSA. CDR3 amino acids: CASSLSGSSYEQYF.

This chain links TRBV14 with TRBJ2-7; there is no DNA to check the TCRdb D call of TRBD1. The CDR3 is 16 residues long. Per the germline V gene, CDR1 is SGHDN and CDR2 is FVKESK. CDR3 sequence reads: CASSLSRVFVGDEQYF.

The genes are TRBV7-3 and TRBJ2-6; with no DNA, the TCRdb D assignment of TRBD1 cannot be verified. CDR1 and CDR2 from the germline V gene are SGHTA and FQGTGA. The CDR3 sequence is 19 residues long. CDR3 residues: CASSHLRDRSHSGANVLTF.

The gene calls are TRBV27 and TRBJ2-7; the TRBD1 assignment by TCRdb is unverifiable without DNA. CDR1 MNHEY and CDR2 SMNVEV come from the germline V gene (reference sequence). The CDR3 spans 13 residues. The CDR3 loop is CASSWDRGYEQYF.

The genes are TRBV29-1 and TRBJ2-3. Germline assignment: CDR1 SQVTM and CDR2 ANQGSEA. The CDR3 consists of 13 residues. CDR3 sequence: CSADLLAADTQYF.

This chain links TRBV14 with TRBJ1-6; with no DNA, the TCRdb D assignment of TRBD1 cannot be verified. CDR3 length equals 16 residues. Germline CDR1 reads SGHDN; CDR2 reads FVKESK. This CDR3 is CASSHLQGAFSSPLHF.

The chain combines TRBV5-1 with TRBJ2-1; the TCRdb call, TRBD2, lacks DNA for checking. The CDR3 totals 15 residues. Per germline, CDR1 SGHRS and CDR2 YFSETQ. CDR3 region: CASGLAGGPGNEQFF.

The chain is built from TRBV4-1 and TRBJ1-1; the D gene TCRdb calls, TRBD1, cannot be checked with no DNA. Germline values: CDR1 MGHRA, CDR2 YSYEKL. The CDR3 consists of 15 residues. CDR3 sequence reads: CASSLPGQGVTEAFF.

The chain couples TRBV28 to TRBJ2-7; without DNA, the TCRdb call of TRBD1 cannot be checked. CDR3 length: 14 amino acids. CDR1 is MDHEN, CDR2 SYDVKM, per germline. Here the CDR3 reads CASSFYGTNYEQYF.

The chain carries TRBV20-1 and TRBJ2-3; TCRdb's assignment of TRBD1 cannot be checked, as there is no DNA. CDR1 is DFQATT, CDR2 SNEGSKA, per germline (reference sequence). The CDR3 sequence is 15 residues long. The CDR3: CSAREGTGSEWTQYF.

This chain connects TRBV4-3 to TRBJ2-2. Germline loops: CDR1 LGHNA, CDR2 YSLEER. The CDR3 totals 14 residues. The CDR3 region is CASSQEPASGELFF.

The V and J genes are TRBV6-2 or TRBV6-3 and TRBJ1-2. The CDR3 extends over 15 amino acids. Germline lookup yields CDR1 MNHEY and CDR2 SVGEGT. This chain's CDR3 is CASRPTTGHNYGYTF.

This chain uses TRBV20-1 with TRBJ2-2; there is no DNA to check the TCRdb D call of TRBD1. CDR3 length: 16 residues. Germline V lookup: CDR1 DFQATT, CDR2 SNEGSKA (reference sequence). The CDR3 is CSAPDVRGQNTGELFF.

V is TRBV29-1 and J is TRBJ1-1. The CDR3 is 12 residues long. The V gene's germline CDR1 is SQVTM and CDR2 ANQGSEA. CDR3 residues: CSVEAFGVGAFF.

The chain joins TRBV5-1 to TRBJ2-7; TCRdb's D gene call, TRBD1, goes unchecked for lack of DNA. The CDR3 is 14 residues long. In germline, CDR1 is SGHRS, CDR2 YFSETQ. The CDR3 spells CASGSGRGRDEQYF.

This chain uses TRBV15 with TRBJ2-1; TCRdb lists TRBD2, though no DNA is available to test this call. From germline, CDR1 is LNHNV and CDR2 YYDKDF (reference sequence). CDR3 length equals 15 residues. The CDR3 reads CATSRDPGLVYEQFF.

The chain carries TRBV5-6 and TRBJ2-5. CDR1 and CDR2 (germline): SGHDT, YYEEEE. CDR3 length: 12 amino acids. CDR3 in amino acids: CASSLTRETQYF.

The chain combines TRBV4-1 with TRBJ2-1; TCRdb selects TRBD1, and the lack of DNA leaves this call unchecked. The germline gives CDR1 MGHRA, CDR2 YSYEKL. This CDR3 has 15 amino acids. The CDR3 loop reads CASSRGTANYNEQFF.

CDR3 sequence reads: CATSTERGMNTEAFF. The chain combines TRBV15 with TRBJ1-1; with no DNA, the TCRdb D assignment of TRBD1 cannot be verified. The CDR3 has 15 residues. Looked up from germline, CDR1 is LNHNV and CDR2 is YYDKDF (reference sequence).

This chain uses TRBV14 with TRBJ2-3; the D call of TRBD1 rests on TCRdb alone, since no DNA is present to check it. Germline V gene lookup returns CDR1 SGHDN and CDR2 FVKESK. The CDR3 has 16 amino acids. The CDR3 here is CASSQDLSQGGDTQYF.

The V and J genes are TRBV12-3 or TRBV12-4 and TRBJ2-7; with no DNA, the TCRdb D assignment of TRBD1 cannot be verified. The length of the CDR3 is 12 residues. CDR3 sequence reads: CASSYLPGEQYF.

V gene TRBV28 combines with J gene TRBJ2-7; TCRdb lists TRBD1, though no DNA is available to test this call. The CDR3 extends over 14 amino acids. Per the germline V gene, CDR1 is MDHEN and CDR2 is SYDVKM. The CDR3 here is CASSFSGTGFEQYF. Looking up the rest from reference TRBV28 and TRBJ2-7 gives the full variable domain: DVKVTQSSRYLVKRTGEKVFLECVQDMDHENMFWYRQDPGLGLRLIYFSYDVKMKEKGDIPEGYSVSREKKERFSLILESASTNQTSMYLCASSFSGTGFEQYFGPGTRLTVT.